The 7 T cell receptor beta chains listed next were all sequenced from one sample in a study of CD8+ T cells in alopecia areata. Following RNA extraction, reverse transcription yielded cDNA that acted as the sequencing template. The data were produced by immunoSEQ multiplex PCR, yet TCRdb's version contains in-frame clones alone and is incomplete. This sample has more than 150,000 clones; approximately 50% occur once, and the top ten carry about 9.5%. As to treatment: oral pan-JAK inhibitor, 5-10 mg twice daily. This sample comprised CD8+ T cells sorted from blood, obtained around week 53, from a patient treated with tofacitinib. The receptors originated from a human donor with alopecia areata.

The gene calls are TRBV7-3 and TRBJ1-2; TRBD1 is a possible D gene (5 bases). This CDR3 region has 15 residues. Trimming left V 6 bases short and J 5 bases short, with 19 bases between. CDR1 and CDR2 (germline): SGHTA, FQGTGA. DNA of the CDR3: TGTGCCAGCAGAGTAAACCGGGACCTTGTTTATGGCTACACCTTC. As protein: CASRVNRDLVYGYTF.

The V gene is TRBV18, the J gene TRBJ2-7, with 7 nucleotides matching TRBD1. Germline V gene sequence: CDR1 KGHSH, CDR2 LQKENI. The ends lost 3 bases at V and 4 bases at J; junction bases unmatched: 9. CDR3 size: 15 residues. The CDR3 reads CASSPAAQGTYEQYF. In DNA form, the CDR3 reads TGTGCCAGCTCACCGGCGGCACAGGGGACGTACGAGCAGTACTTC.

The rearrangement uses TRBV4-3 and TRBJ1-2; D is unclear. The CDR3 totals 15 residues. V was cut by 1 base and J by 4 bases, with 13 bases left in between. Germline CDR1 and CDR2: LGHNA and YSLEER. DNA for the CDR3: TGCGCCAGCAGCCAAGGGTGGGTCCGGGGCTATGGCTACACCTTC. Translation gives CASSQGWVRGYGYTF.

This chain's CDR3 is CASSLGRRAYEQYF. Here the CDR3 DNA reads TGTGCCAGCAGCCTTGGTAGAAGAGCCTACGAGCAGTACTTC. This sequence joins TRBV5-6 and TRBJ2-7; the D is unclear. The V gene lost 4 bases and the J gene lost 2 bases, with 13 bases spanning the gap. The CDR3 is 14 residues long. Germline loops: CDR1 SGHDT, CDR2 YYEEEE.

This chain connects TRBV30 to TRBJ1-5; D is uncertain. Trimming stripped 0 bases from V and 5 bases from J, with 14 bases between. The CDR3 has 15 amino acids. CDR1 and CDR2 (germline): GTSNPN, SVGIG (reference sequence). The CDR3 is CAWSVLGNPDQPQHF. The CDR3 nucleotides are TGTGCCTGGAGTGTACTCGGGAACCCCGATCAGCCCCAGCATTTT.

This clone came up a few times. The chain joins TRBV7-9 to TRBJ2-5; D is possibly TRBD1 (6 bases). The CDR3 spans 14 residues. CDR1 SEHNR and CDR2 FQNEAQ come from the germline V gene (reference sequence). V shed 2 bases and J shed 2 bases, with 9 bases lying between them. The CDR3 spells CASSLRTDQETQYF. CDR3 DNA sequence: TGTGCCAGCAGCTTACGGACAGATCAAGAGACCCAGTACTTC.

This rearrangement joins TRBV2 to TRBJ2-6; D is unclear. The V and J ends lost 8 bases and 0 bases respectively, with 5 bases between them. The CDR3 sequence is 13 residues long. The germline V gene has CDR1 SNHLY and CDR2 FYNNEI. CDR3 amino acids: CASRTSGANVLTF. In DNA form, the CDR3 reads TGTGCCAGCCGGACCTCTGGGGCCAACGTCCTGACTTTC.